This is a list of T cell receptor beta chains from one sample in a study of technical replicates of blood from a few donors. This table comes from immunoSEQ multiplex PCR, and its TCRdb copy is limited to in-frame clones, with some not included. The table lists 65,000 to 90,000 clones, roughly nine tenths of them singletons. The specimen was PBMCs. These receptors were taken from a human donor in good health. Some clones in this sample may be carry-over from other donors' samples. The CDR3 runs from the conserved cysteine through the conserved F or W. Fields, in order: CDR3 protein, CDR3 DNA, V gene, D gene, J gene, clone size. A D gene is named only where the DNA matches it firmly. Expanded clones get a size class; other rows say once, few or many, or leave the size out.

CDR3 protein: CASTTWVGFNTGELFF; CDR3 DNA: TGCGCCAGCACCACTTGGGTCGGGTTCAACACCGGGGAGCTGTTTTTT; V gene: TRBV5-1; D gene: NA; J gene: TRBJ2-2; clone size: once
CDR3 protein: CASSRGQGVYNEQFF; CDR3 DNA: TGTGCCAGCAGCCGGGGACAGGGTGTCTACAATGAGCAGTTCTTC; V gene: TRBV27; D gene: TRBD1; J gene: TRBJ2-1; clone size: NA
CDR3 protein: CASSSTTGTNQPQHF; CDR3 DNA: TGTGCCAGCAGCTCTACGACAGGGACCAATCAGCCCCAGCATTTT; V gene: TRBV7-8; D gene: TRBD1; J gene: TRBJ1-5; clone size: NA
CDR3 protein: CASRRDNSYEQYF; CDR3 DNA: TGTGCCAGCAGACGGGACAACTCCTACGAGCAGTACTTC; V gene: TRBV6-1; D gene: NA; J gene: TRBJ2-7; clone size: NA
CDR3 protein: CASSLPPGDVYIEQFF; CDR3 DNA: TGTGCCAGCAGCCTTCCTCCGGGAGATGTTTACATTGAGCAGTTCTTC; V gene: TRBV6-6; D gene: NA; J gene: TRBJ2-1; clone size: NA
CDR3 protein: CASSELGTGELFF; CDR3 DNA: TGTGCCAGCAGTGAACTCGGCACCGGGGAGCTGTTTTTT; V gene: TRBV6-4; D gene: NA; J gene: TRBJ2-2; clone size: NA
CDR3 protein: CASRNRGTGEETQYF; CDR3 DNA: TGTGCCAGCAGAAACAGGGGAACGGGAGAAGAGACCCAGTACTTC; V gene: TRBV6-5; D gene: NA; J gene: TRBJ2-5; clone size: NA
CDR3 protein: CASSLRGSGDNEQFF; CDR3 DNA: TGTGCCAGCAGCCTTCGGGGATCTGGGGACAATGAGCAGTTCTTC; V gene: TRBV9; D gene: NA; J gene: TRBJ2-1; clone size: NA
CDR3 protein: CASSQGSRVTGSYGYTF; CDR3 DNA: TGCGCCAGCAGCCAAGGGTCCAGGGTTACGGGTTCGTATGGCTACACCTTC; V gene: TRBV4-1; D gene: NA; J gene: TRBJ1-2; clone size: NA
CDR3 protein: CAWTPGGGTSGNTIYF; CDR3 DNA: TGTGCCTGGACCCCAGGTGGGGGGACTTCTGGAAACACCATATATTTT; V gene: TRBV30; D gene: NA; J gene: TRBJ1-3; clone size: once
CDR3 protein: CASSKGKGDRDCYNEQFF; CDR3 DNA: TGTGCCAGCAGCAAAGGAAAGGGGGACAGGGACTGTTACAATGAGCAGTTCTTC; V gene: TRBV21-1; D gene: NA; J gene: TRBJ2-1; clone size: NA
CDR3 protein: CASSPRRLGEVAGYTF; CDR3 DNA: TGTGCCAGCAGCCCCAGACGGCTCGGGGAAGTAGCTGGCTACACCTTC; V gene: TRBV13; D gene: NA; J gene: TRBJ1-2; clone size: large
CDR3 protein: CASNKLGQLTTSAFF; CDR3 DNA: TGTGCCAGCAACAAACTCGGACAGCTTACTACGAGTGCTTTCTTT; V gene: TRBV7-9; D gene: NA; J gene: TRBJ1-1; clone size: NA
CDR3 protein: CASSYYITGELFF; CDR3 DNA: TGTGCCAGCAGTTACTACATCACCGGGGAGCTGTTTTTT; V gene: TRBV6-5; D gene: NA; J gene: TRBJ2-2; clone size: NA
CDR3 protein: CASSQAGTGGPDTGELFF; CDR3 DNA: TGCGCCAGCAGCCAAGCGGGGACGGGAGGGCCGGACACCGGGGAGCTGTTTTTT; V gene: TRBV4-3; D gene: TRBD2; J gene: TRBJ2-2; clone size: once
CDR3 protein: CASSFSGGENTGELFF; CDR3 DNA: TGTGCCAGCAGCTTTAGCGGGGGAGAAAACACCGGGGAGCTGTTTTTT; V gene: TRBV7-2; D gene: TRBD2; J gene: TRBJ2-2; clone size: NA
CDR3 protein: CASSSWTSGKKFEQYF; CDR3 DNA: TGTGCCAGCAGCTCCTGGACTAGCGGGAAAAAGTTCGAGCAGTACTTC; V gene: TRBV7-2; D gene: TRBD2; J gene: TRBJ2-7; clone size: NA
CDR3 protein: CASLDRGLTGELFF; CDR3 DNA: TGTGCCAGCCTGGACAGGGGGCTCACCGGGGAGCTGTTTTTT; V gene: TRBV19; D gene: TRBD1; J gene: TRBJ2-2; clone size: NA
CDR3 protein: CASSYYNLDQPQHF; CDR3 DNA: TGTGCCAGCAGTTATTATAACTTAGATCAGCCCCAGCATTTT; V gene: TRBV6-5; D gene: NA; J gene: TRBJ1-5; clone size: NA
CDR3 protein: CSATATGVNEQYF; CDR3 DNA: TGCAGCGCCACCGCCACGGGGGTCAACGAGCAGTACTTC; V gene: TRBV29-1; D gene: NA; J gene: TRBJ2-7; clone size: NA
CDR3 protein: CASSSYTGGFTEAFF; CDR3 DNA: TGTGCCAGCAGCTCCTACACAGGGGGCTTCACTGAAGCTTTCTTT; V gene: TRBV7-8; D gene: TRBD1; J gene: TRBJ1-1; clone size: few
CDR3 protein: CASSLDGGYEQYF; CDR3 DNA: TGTGCCAGTAGTTTGGACGGGGGCTACGAGCAGTACTTC; V gene: TRBV19; D gene: NA; J gene: TRBJ2-7; clone size: NA
CDR3 protein: CASSRLADFYNEQFF; CDR3 DNA: TGTGCCAGCAGCCGACTAGCGGACTTTTACAATGAGCAGTTCTTC; V gene: TRBV7-2; D gene: TRBD2; J gene: TRBJ2-1; clone size: NA
CDR3 protein: CASSVLGTRAANTIYF; CDR3 DNA: TGCGCCAGCAGTGTCCTCGGGACAAGGGCTGCAAACACCATATATTTT; V gene: TRBV10-1; D gene: NA; J gene: TRBJ1-3; clone size: NA
CDR3 protein: CASSQDRQHYGYTF; CDR3 DNA: TGTGCCAGCAGCCAAGATAGACAGCACTATGGCTACACCTTC; V gene: TRBV4-2; D gene: NA; J gene: TRBJ1-2; clone size: NA
CDR3 protein: CASSVAIADTQYF; CDR3 DNA: TGTGCCAGCAGCGTAGCTATAGCAGATACGCAGTATTTT; V gene: TRBV9; D gene: NA; J gene: TRBJ2-3; clone size: once
CDR3 protein: CASMRDKNTEAFF; CDR3 DNA: TGTGCCAGCATGAGGGACAAGAACACTGAAGCTTTCTTT; V gene: TRBV2; D gene: NA; J gene: TRBJ1-1; clone size: NA
CDR3 protein: CASSSGTSNTDTQYF; CDR3 DNA: TGTGCCAGCAGCTCGGGGACTTCTAACACAGATACGCAGTATTTT; V gene: TRBV5-8; D gene: NA; J gene: TRBJ2-3; clone size: once
CDR3 protein: CSVESLAGGSSYNEQFF; CDR3 DNA: TGCAGCGTTGAGAGTCTAGCGGGAGGGAGTTCCTACAATGAGCAGTTCTTC; V gene: TRBV29-1; D gene: TRBD2; J gene: TRBJ2-1; clone size: NA
CDR3 protein: CASSSPAGRDGELFF; CDR3 DNA: TGTGCCAGCAGTTCCCCGGCAGGGCGGGACGGGGAGCTGTTTTTT; V gene: TRBV6-6; D gene: NA; J gene: TRBJ2-2; clone size: NA
CDR3 protein: CASSLGPGQGQETQYF; CDR3 DNA: TGTGCCAGCAGCTTGGGGCCGGGACAGGGTCAAGAGACCCAGTACTTC; V gene: TRBV9; D gene: TRBD1; J gene: TRBJ2-5; clone size: NA
CDR3 protein: CASSITSGLYNEQFF; CDR3 DNA: TGTGCCAGTAGTATAACTAGCGGACTGTACAATGAGCAGTTCTTC; V gene: TRBV19; D gene: TRBD2; J gene: TRBJ2-1; clone size: NA
CDR3 protein: CASSVTDTQYF; CDR3 DNA: TGTGCCAGCAGCGTAACAGATACGCAGTATTTT; V gene: TRBV7-3; D gene: NA; J gene: TRBJ2-3; clone size: NA
CDR3 protein: CASSIPYGEQYF; CDR3 DNA: TGTGCCAGCAGCATACCGTACGGCGAGCAGTACTTC; V gene: TRBV7-2; D gene: NA; J gene: TRBJ2-7; clone size: NA
CDR3 protein: CASSIDQGLAGDNEQFF; CDR3 DNA: TGTGCCAGTAGTATAGATCAGGGACTAGCGGGAGACAATGAGCAGTTCTTC; V gene: TRBV19; D gene: TRBD2; J gene: TRBJ2-1; clone size: few
CDR3 protein: CSVRGQGEGTQYF; CDR3 DNA: TGCAGCGTTAGGGGACAGGGGGAAGGGACCCAGTACTTC; V gene: TRBV29-1; D gene: TRBD1; J gene: TRBJ2-5; clone size: once
CDR3 protein: CATKDRGEETQYF; CDR3 DNA: TGTGCCACAAAAGATAGGGGTGAAGAGACCCAGTACTTC; V gene: TRBV6-1; D gene: NA; J gene: TRBJ2-5; clone size: NA
CDR3 protein: CASSISPGQGFAYEQYF; CDR3 DNA: TGTGCCAGCAGTATCTCTCCGGGACAGGGTTTCGCCTACGAGCAGTACTTC; V gene: TRBV27; D gene: TRBD1; J gene: TRBJ2-7; clone size: NA
CDR3 protein: CASSSGEGNEKLFF; CDR3 DNA: TGCGCCAGCAGCTCTGGGGAGGGAAATGAAAAACTGTTTTTT; V gene: TRBV5-1; D gene: NA; J gene: TRBJ1-4; clone size: NA
CDR3 protein: CAWSVTAGGPVLEQYF; CDR3 DNA: TGTGCCTGGAGTGTTACAGCGGGAGGGCCCGTACTCGAGCAGTACTTC; V gene: TRBV30; D gene: TRBD2; J gene: TRBJ2-7; clone size: NA
CDR3 protein: CASSLQGDNEQFF; CDR3 DNA: TGTGCCAGCAGTTTACAAGGAGACAATGAGCAGTTCTTC; V gene: TRBV27; D gene: NA; J gene: TRBJ2-1; clone size: NA
CDR3 protein: CASSADPEGTQYF; CDR3 DNA: TGTGCCAGCAGCGCGGACCCTGAGGGGACCCAGTACTTC; V gene: TRBV5-4; D gene: NA; J gene: TRBJ2-5; clone size: NA
CDR3 protein: CASSLRDRVGEQYF; CDR3 DNA: TGTGCCAGCAGCCTCCGGGACAGGGTTGGCGAGCAGTACTTC; V gene: TRBV7-9; D gene: TRBD1; J gene: TRBJ2-7; clone size: large
CDR3 protein: CASSVGQNYNSPLHF; CDR3 DNA: TGTGCCAGCAGCGTAGGACAGAATTATAATTCACCCCTCCACTTT; V gene: TRBV9; D gene: NA; J gene: TRBJ1-6; clone size: NA
CDR3 protein: CASSFRDRGAGANVLTF; CDR3 DNA: TGTGCCAGCAGCTTCCGGGACAGGGGGGCTGGGGCCAACGTCCTGACTTTC; V gene: TRBV9; D gene: TRBD1; J gene: TRBJ2-6; clone size: NA
CDR3 protein: CASSFTRGTEAFF; CDR3 DNA: TGTGCCAGCAGCTTTACTCGGGGCACTGAAGCTTTCTTT; V gene: TRBV5-8; D gene: NA; J gene: TRBJ1-1; clone size: NA